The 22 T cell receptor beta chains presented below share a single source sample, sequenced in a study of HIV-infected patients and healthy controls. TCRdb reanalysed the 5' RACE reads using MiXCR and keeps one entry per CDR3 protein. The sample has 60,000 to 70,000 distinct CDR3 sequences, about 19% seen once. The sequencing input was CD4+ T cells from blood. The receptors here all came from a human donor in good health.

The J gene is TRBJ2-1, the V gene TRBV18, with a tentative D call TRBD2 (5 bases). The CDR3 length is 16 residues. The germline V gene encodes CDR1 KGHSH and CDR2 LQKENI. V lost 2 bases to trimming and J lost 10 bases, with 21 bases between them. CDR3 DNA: TGTGCCAGCTCACCATCCAAGGTGGGTAGCGCCCAAGAGCAGTTCTTC. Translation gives CASSPSKVGSAQEQFF.

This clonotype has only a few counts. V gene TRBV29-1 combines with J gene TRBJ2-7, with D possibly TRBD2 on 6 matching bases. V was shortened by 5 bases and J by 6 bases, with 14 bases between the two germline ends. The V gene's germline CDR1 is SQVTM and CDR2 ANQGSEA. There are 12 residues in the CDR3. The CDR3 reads CSVPSLGGEQYF. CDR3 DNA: TGCAGCGTTCCGTCCCTCGGGGGCGAGCAGTACTTC.

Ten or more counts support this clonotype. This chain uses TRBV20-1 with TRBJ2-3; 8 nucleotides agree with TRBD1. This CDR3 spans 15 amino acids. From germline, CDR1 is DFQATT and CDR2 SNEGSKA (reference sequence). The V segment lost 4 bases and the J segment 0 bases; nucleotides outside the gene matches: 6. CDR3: CSATRTGTSTDTQYF. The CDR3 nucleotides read TGCAGTGCTACCCGGACAGGGACTAGCACAGATACGCAGTATTTT.

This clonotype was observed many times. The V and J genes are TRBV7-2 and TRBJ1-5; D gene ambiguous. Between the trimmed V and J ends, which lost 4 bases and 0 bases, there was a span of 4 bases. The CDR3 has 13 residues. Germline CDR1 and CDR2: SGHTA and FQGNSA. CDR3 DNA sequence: TGTGCCAGCAGCTCCAGTAGCAATCAGCCCCAGCATTTT. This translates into CASSSSSNQPQHF.

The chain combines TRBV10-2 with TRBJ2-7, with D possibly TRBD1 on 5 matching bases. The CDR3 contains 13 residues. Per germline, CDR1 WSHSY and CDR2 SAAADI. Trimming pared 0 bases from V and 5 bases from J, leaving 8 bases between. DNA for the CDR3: TGCGCCAGCAGTGAGTCTAAGGGGAACGAGCAGTACTTC. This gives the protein CASSESKGNEQYF.

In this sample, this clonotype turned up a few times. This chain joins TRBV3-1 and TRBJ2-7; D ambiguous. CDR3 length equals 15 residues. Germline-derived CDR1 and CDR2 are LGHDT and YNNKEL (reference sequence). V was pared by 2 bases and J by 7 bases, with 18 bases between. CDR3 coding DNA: TGTGCCAGCAGCCAAATCTATCGTGGTGTTGGAGAGCAGTACTTC. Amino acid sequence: CASSQIYRGVGEQYF.

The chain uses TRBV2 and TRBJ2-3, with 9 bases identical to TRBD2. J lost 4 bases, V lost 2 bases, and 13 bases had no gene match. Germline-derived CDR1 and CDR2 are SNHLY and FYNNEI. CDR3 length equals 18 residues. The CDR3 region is CASSEIAASGERADTQYF. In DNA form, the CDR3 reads TGTGCCAGCAGTGAAATAGCGGCTAGCGGGGAACGGGCAGATACGCAGTATTTT. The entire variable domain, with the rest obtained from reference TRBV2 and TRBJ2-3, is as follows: EPEVTQTPSHQVTQMGQEVILRCVPISNHLYFYWYRQILGQKVEFLVSFYNNEISEKSEIFDDQFSVERPDGSNFTLKIRSTKLEDSAMYFCASSEIAASGERADTQYFGPGTRLTVL.

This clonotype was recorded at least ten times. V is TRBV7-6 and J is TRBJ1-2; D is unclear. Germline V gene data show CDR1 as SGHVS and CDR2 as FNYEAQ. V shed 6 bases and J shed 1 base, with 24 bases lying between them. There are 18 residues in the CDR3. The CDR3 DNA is TGTGCCAGCAGGAGGTGGATCTCCGAGGAATCATATAACTATGGCTACACCTTC. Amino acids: CASRRWISEESYNYGYTF. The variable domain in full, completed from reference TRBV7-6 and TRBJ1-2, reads GAGVSQSPRYKVTKRGQDVALRCDPISGHVSLYWYRQALGQGPEFLTYFNYEAQQDKSGLPNDRFSAERPEGSISTLTIQRTEQRDSAMYRCASRRWISEESYNYGYTFGSGTRLTVV.

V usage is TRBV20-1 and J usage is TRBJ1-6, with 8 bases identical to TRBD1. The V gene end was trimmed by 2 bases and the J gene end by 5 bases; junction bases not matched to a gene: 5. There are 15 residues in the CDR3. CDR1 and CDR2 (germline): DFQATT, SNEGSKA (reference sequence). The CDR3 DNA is TGCAGTGCTAGATCCCTGACAGGGGATAATTCACCCCTCCACTTT. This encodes CSARSLTGDNSPLHF.

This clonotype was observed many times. The CDR3 DNA follows: TGTGCCACCAGCCCGCAGGGGATCCATCAGCCCCAGCATTTT. Protein sequence: CATSPQGIHQPQHF. This rearrangement joins TRBV24-1 to TRBJ1-5; the D gene is possibly TRBD1 (6 bases). The V end lost 7 bases, the J end lost 5 bases, and 14 bases lay between the germline ends. Germline lookup yields CDR1 KGHDR and CDR2 SFDVKD. The CDR3 has 14 amino acids.

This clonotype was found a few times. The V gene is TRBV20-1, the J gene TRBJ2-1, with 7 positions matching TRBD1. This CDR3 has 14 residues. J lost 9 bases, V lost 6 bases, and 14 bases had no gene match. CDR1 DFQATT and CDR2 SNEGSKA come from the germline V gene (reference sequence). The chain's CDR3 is CSAAKGARAPEQFF. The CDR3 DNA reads TGCAGTGCCGCGAAGGGGGCGCGGGCACCTGAGCAGTTCTTC.

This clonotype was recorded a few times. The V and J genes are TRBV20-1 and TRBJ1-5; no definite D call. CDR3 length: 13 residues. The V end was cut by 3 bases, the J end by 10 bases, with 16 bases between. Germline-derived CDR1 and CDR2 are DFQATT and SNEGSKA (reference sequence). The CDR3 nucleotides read TGCAGTGCTAGTCCAGATGTGCGCTTTCCCCAGCATTTT. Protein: CSASPDVRFPQHF.

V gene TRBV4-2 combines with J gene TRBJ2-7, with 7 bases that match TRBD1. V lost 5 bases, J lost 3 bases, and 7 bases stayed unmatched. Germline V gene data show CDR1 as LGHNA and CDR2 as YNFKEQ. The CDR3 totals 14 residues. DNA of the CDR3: TGTGCCAGCAGCAAGACGACAGGGATCTACGAGCAGTACTTC. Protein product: CASSKTTGIYEQYF.

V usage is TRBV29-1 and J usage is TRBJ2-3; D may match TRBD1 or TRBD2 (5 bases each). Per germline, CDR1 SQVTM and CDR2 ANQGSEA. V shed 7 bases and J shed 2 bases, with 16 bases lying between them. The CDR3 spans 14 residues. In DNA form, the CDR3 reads TGCAGCGCCGGGGCCGGCCTTTACACAGATACGCAGTATTTT. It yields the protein CSAGAGLYTDTQYF.

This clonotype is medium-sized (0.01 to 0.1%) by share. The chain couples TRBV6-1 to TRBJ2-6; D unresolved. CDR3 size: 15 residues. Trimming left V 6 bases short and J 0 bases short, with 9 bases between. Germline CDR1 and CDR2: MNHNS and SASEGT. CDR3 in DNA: TGTGCCAGCAGCCTCGTCCTCTCTGGGGCCAACGTCCTGACTTTC. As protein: CASSLVLSGANVLTF.

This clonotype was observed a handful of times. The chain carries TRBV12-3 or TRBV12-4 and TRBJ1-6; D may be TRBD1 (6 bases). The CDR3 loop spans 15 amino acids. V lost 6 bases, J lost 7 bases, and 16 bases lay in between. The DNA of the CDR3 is TGTGCCAGCAGCCGTACCGGGACAACAAATTCACCCCTCCACTTT. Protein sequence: CASSRTGTTNSPLHF.

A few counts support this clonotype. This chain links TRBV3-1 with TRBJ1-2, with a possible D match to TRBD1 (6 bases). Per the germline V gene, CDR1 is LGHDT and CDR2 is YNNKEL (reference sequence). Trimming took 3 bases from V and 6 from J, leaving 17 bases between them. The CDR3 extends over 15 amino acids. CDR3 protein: CASSQGAFPSDGYTF. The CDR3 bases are TGTGCCAGCAGCCAGGGGGCATTTCCTAGCGATGGCTACACCTTC.

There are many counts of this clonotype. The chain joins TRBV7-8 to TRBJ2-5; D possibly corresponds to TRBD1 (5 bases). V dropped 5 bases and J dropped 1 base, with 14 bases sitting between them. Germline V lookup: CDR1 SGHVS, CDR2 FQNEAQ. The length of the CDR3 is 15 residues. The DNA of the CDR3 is TGTGCCAGCAGCGGCAGACAGTACCTCCAAGAGACCCAGTACTTC. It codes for CASSGRQYLQETQYF.

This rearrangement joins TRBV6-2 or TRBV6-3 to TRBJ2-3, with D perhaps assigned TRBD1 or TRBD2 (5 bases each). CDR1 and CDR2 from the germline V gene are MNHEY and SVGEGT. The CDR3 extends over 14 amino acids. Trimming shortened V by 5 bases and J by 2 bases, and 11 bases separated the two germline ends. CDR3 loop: CASSGRDATDTQYF. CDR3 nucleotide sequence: TGTGCCAGCAGTGGCCGGGACGCCACAGATACGCAGTATTTT.

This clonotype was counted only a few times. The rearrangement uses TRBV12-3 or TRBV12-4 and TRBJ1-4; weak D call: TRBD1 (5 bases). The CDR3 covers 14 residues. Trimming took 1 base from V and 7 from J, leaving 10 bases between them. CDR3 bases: TGTGCCAGCAGTTTAGGGCAGGGAGGTGAAAAACTGTTTTTT. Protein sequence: CASSLGQGGEKLFF.

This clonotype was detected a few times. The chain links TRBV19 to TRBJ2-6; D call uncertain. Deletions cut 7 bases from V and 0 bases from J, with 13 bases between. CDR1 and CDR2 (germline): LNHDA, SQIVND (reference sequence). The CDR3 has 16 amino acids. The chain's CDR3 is CASNNPPTSGANVLTF. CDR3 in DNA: TGTGCCAGTAATAATCCCCCCACCTCTGGGGCCAACGTCCTGACTTTC.

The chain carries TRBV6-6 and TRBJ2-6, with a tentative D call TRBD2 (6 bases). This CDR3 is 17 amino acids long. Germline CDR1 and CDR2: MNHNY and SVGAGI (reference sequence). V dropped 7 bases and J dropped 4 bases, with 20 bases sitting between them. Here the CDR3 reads CASIGGTPLGGANVLTF. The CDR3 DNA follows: TGTGCCAGCATTGGAGGGACCCCTCTTGGGGGGGCCAACGTCCTGACTTTC.